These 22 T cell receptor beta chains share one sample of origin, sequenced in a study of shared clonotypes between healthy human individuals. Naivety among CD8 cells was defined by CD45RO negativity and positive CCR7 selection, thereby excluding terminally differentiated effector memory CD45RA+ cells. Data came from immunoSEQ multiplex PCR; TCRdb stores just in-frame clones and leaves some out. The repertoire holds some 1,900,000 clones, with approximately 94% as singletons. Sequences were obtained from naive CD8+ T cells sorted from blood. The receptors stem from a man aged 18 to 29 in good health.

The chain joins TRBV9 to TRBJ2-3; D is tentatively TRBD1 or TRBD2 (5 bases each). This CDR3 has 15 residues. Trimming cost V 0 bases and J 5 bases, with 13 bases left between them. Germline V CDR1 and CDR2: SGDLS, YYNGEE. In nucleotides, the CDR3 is TGTGCCAGCAGCGTAGGAGGGGCTGGGGGAGATACGCAGTATTTT. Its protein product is CASSVGGAGGDTQYF. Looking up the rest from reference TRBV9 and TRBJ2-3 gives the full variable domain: DSGVTQTPKHLITATGQRVTLRCSPRSGDLSVYWYQQSLDQGLQFLIQYYNGEERAKGNILERFSAQQFPDLHSELNLSSLELGDSALYFCASSVGGAGGDTQYFGPGTRLTVL.

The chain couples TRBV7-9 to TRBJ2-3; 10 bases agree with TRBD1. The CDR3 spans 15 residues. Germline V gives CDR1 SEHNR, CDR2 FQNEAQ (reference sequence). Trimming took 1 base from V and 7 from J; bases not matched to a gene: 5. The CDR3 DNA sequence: TGTGCCAGCAGCTTAGGACAGGGGGCTTCGAATACGCAGTATTTT. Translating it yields CASSLGQGASNTQYF. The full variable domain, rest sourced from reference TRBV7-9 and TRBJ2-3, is DTGVSQNPRHKITKRGQNVTFRCDPISEHNRLYWYRQTLGQGPEFLTYFQNEAQLEKSRLLSDRFSAERPKGSFSTLEIQRTEQGDSAMYLCASSLGQGASNTQYFGPGTRLTVL.

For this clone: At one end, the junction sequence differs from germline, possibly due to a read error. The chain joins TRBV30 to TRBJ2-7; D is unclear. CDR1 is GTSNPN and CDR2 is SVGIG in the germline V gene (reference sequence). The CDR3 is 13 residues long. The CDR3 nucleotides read TGTGCCTGGAGTGTAGACCTACCCTACGAGCAGCACTTC. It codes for CAWSVDLPYEQHF.

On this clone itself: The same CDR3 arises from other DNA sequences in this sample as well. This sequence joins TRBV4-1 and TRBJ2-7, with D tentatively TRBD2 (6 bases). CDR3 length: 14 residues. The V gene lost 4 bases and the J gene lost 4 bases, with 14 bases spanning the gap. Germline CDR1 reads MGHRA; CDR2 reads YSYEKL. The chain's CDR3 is CASSPKGGGYEQYF. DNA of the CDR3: TGCGCCAGCAGCCCAAAGGGAGGAGGATACGAGCAGTACTTC.

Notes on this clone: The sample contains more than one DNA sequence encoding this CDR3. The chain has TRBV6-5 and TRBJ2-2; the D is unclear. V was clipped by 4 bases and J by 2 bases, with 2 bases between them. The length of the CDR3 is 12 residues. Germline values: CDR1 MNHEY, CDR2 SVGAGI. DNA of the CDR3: TGTGCCAGCAGTTCCAACACCGGGGAGCTGTTTTTT. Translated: CASSSNTGELFF.

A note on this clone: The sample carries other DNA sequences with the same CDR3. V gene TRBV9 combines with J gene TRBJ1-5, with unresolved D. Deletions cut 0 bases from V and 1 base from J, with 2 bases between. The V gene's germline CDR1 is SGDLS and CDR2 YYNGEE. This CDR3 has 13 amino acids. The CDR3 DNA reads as TGTGCCAGCAGCGTAGCCAGCAATCAGCCCCAGCATTTT. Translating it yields CASSVASNQPQHF. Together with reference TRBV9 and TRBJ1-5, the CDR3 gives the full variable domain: DSGVTQTPKHLITATGQRVTLRCSPRSGDLSVYWYQQSLDQGLQFLIQYYNGEERAKGNILERFSAQQFPDLHSELNLSSLELGDSALYFCASSVASNQPQHFGDGTRLSIL.

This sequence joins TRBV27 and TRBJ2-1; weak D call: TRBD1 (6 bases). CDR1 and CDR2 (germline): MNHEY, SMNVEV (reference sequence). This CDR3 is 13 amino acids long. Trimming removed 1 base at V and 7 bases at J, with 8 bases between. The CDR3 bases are TGTGCCAGCAGTTTATTGAGGGGGAATGAGCAGTTCTTC. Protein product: CASSLLRGNEQFF.

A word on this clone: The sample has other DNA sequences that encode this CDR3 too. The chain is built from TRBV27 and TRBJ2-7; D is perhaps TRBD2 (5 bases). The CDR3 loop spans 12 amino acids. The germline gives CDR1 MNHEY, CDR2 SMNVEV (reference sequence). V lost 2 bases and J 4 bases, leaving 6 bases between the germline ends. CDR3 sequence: CASSLAGYEQYF. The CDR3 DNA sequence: TGTGCCAGCAGTTTAGCGGGTTACGAGCAGTACTTC.

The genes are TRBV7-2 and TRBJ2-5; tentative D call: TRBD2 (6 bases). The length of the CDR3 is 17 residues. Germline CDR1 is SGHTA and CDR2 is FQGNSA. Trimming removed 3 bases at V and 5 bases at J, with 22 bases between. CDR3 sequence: CASSFPGEEGVSETQYF. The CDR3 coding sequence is TGTGCCAGCAGCTTCCCCGGGGAGGAGGGAGTCTCGGAGACCCAGTACTTC.

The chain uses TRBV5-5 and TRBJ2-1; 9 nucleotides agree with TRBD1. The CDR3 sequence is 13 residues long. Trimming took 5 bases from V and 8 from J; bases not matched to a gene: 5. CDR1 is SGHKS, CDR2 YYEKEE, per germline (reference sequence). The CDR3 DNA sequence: TGTGCCAGCAGTTGGGACAGGGTCCATGAGCAGTTCTTC. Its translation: CASSWDRVHEQFF.

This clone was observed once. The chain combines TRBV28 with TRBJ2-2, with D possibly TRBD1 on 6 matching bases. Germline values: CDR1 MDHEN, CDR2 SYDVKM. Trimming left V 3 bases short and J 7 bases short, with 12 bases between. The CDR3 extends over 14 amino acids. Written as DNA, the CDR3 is TGTGCCAGCAGTTTTTTGGGGGACAACGGGGAGCTGTTTTTT. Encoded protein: CASSFLGDNGELFF.

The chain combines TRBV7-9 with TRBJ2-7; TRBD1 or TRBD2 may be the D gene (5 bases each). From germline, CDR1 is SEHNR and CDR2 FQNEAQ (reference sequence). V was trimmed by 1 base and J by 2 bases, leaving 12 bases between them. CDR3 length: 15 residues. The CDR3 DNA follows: TGTGCCAGCAGCTTAGTACTCGGGGCAGCCTACGAGCAGTACTTC. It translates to CASSLVLGAAYEQYF.

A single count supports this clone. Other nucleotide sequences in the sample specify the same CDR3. CDR3 DNA: TGTGCCAGCAGCTTAGTAGCGGGATCCTACAATGAGCAGTTCTTC. Residues: CASSLVAGSYNEQFF. The genes are TRBV11-2 and TRBJ2-1, with TRBD2 identical over 8 bases. The CDR3 length is 15 residues. Germline V CDR1 and CDR2: SGHAT, FQNNGV. With V trimmed by 1 base and J by 1 base, 0 bases remained unmatched. Variable domain in full (rest from reference TRBV11-2 and TRBJ2-1): EAGVAQSPRYKIIEKRQSVAFWCNPISGHATLYWYQQILGQGPKLLIQFQNNGVVDDSQLPKDRFSAERLKGVDSTLKIQPAKLEDSAVYLCASSLVAGSYNEQFFGPGTRLTVL.

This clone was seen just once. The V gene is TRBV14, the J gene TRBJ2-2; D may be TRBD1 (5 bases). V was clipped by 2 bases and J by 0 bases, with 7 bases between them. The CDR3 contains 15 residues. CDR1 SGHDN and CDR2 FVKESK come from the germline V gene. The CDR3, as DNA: TGTGCCAGCAGCCAACGGACAACGAACACCGGGGAGCTGTTTTTT. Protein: CASSQRTTNTGELFF.

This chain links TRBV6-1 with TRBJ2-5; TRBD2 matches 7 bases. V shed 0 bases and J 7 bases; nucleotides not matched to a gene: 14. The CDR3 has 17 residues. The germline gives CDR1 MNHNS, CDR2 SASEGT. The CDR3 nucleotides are TGTGCCAGCAGTGAAGCTGGAGCGGGGTTTCCGGGCGGGACCCAGTACTTC. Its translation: CASSEAGAGFPGGTQYF.

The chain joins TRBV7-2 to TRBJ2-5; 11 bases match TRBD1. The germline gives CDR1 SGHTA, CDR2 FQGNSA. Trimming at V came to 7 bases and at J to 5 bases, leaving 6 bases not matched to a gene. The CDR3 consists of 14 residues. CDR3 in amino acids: CASNRDRGWETQYF. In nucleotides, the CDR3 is TGTGCCAGCAACAGGGACAGGGGGTGGGAGACCCAGTACTTC.

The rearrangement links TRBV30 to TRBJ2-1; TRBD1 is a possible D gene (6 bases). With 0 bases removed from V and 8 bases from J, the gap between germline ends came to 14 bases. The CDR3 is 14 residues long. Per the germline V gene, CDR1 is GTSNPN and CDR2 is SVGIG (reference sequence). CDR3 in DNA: TGTGCCTGGAGTGTTAGGATGGGGGCTTATGAGCAGTTCTTC. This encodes CAWSVRMGAYEQFF.

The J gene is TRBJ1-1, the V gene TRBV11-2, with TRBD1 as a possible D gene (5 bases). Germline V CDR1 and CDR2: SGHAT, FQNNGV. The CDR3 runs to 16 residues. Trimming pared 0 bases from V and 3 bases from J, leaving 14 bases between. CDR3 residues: CASSLDRRQGYTEAFF. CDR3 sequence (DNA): TGTGCCAGCAGCTTAGATCGCCGGCAGGGCTACACTGAAGCTTTCTTT.

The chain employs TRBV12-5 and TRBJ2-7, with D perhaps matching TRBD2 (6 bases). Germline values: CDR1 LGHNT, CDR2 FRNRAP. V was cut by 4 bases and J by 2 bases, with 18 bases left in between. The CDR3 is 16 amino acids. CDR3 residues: CASGSTPSVPPYEQYF. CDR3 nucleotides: TGTGCTAGTGGTTCTACCCCTAGCGTCCCCCCCTACGAGCAGTACTTC.

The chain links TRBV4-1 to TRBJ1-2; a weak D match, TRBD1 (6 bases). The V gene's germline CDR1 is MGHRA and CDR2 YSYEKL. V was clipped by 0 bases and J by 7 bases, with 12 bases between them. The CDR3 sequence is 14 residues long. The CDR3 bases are TGCGCCAGCAGCCAAGATTCCAGGGGAGGTGGCTACACCTTC. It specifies CASSQDSRGGGYTF.

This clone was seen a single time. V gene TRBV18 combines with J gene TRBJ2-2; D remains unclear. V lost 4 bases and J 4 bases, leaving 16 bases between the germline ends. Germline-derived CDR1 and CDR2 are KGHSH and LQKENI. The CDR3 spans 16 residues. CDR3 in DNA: TGTGCCAGCTCACTGAATCCATCTTCGGGCACCGGGGAGCTGTTTTTT. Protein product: CASSLNPSSGTGELFF. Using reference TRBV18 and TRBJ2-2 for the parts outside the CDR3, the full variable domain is NAGVMQNPRHLVRRRGQEARLRCSPMKGHSHVYWYRQLPEEGLKFMVYLQKENIIDESGMPKERFSAEFPKEGPSILRIQQVVRGDSAAYFCASSLNPSSGTGELFFGEGSRLTVL.

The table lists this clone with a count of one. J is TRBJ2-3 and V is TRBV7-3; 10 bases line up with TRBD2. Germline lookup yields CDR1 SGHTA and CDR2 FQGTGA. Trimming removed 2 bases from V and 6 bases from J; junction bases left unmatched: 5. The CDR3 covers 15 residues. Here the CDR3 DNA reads TGTGCCAGCAGCTTAGAGCGGGGGGGCCCGGATACGCAGTATTTT. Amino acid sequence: CASSLERGGPDTQYF.